This TCR beta chain was sequenced for a study of OX40 agonist ivuxolimab in advanced cancers. Across the whole study: Enrolled patients in dose escalation had cancers that were hepatocellular carcinoma, melanoma, renal cell or head and neck cancer. The dose-escalation cohort was over 65% male, with a mean age of around 60 years, ranging about 23 to 79. Two cutaneous melanoma patients and one hepatocellular carcinoma patient, three in all, had partial responses.

Some clones are missing from TCRdb's copy, which holds only in-frame ones; the method was immunoSEQ multiplex PCR. This sample has tens of thousands of clones, with roughly 80% found just once. A note on this clone: No antigen is known for it.

Overall study results and limits: Fewer expanded clones were found on average in CD4+ than in CD8+ T cells.

The TCR sequence derives from an adult with an advanced solid tumor such as melanoma, head and neck, liver or kidney cancer. This material consisted of CD4+ or CD8+ T cells sorted from blood, taken in a trial of the OX40 agonist ivuxolimab.

Written as DNA, the CDR3 is TGTGCCAGCAGTTCTATGCGGGACAATCAGCCCCAGCATTTT. Residues: CASSSMRDNQPQHF. J is TRBJ1-5 and V is TRBV6-5, with unresolved D. Germline-derived CDR1 and CDR2 are MNHEY and SVGAGI. There are 14 residues in the CDR3. With 4 bases removed from V and 3 bases from J, the gap between germline ends came to 10 bases.